This TCR beta chain was found in a study of blood T cells in healthy people across ages. Study-level points and caveats: TCR beta diversity per million T cells fell roughly linearly with age.

The junction had 9 bases not matched to a gene; V was cut back by 3 bases and J by 5 bases. Germline assignment: CDR1 KGHDR and CDR2 SFDVKD. The CDR3 contains 16 residues. On this clonotype itself: Its antigen is currently unknown.

The second PCR ran about 6 to 12 cycles with a sample-barcoded 5' primer and J-beta primers. TCRdb independently ran MiXCR on the 5' RACE reads; one entry per CDR3 protein. The sample has around 690,000 distinct CDR3 sequences; 45% to 65% are singletons. The TCR was taken from a man in his 60s in good health. The V gene is TRBV24-1, the J gene TRBJ2-1; TRBD1 agrees at 7 bases. The sample taken for sequencing was blood. The CDR3 loop reads CATSDPRQGRDNEQFF. The CDR3 DNA is TGTGCCACCAGTGATCCCCGACAGGGTCGGGACAATGAGCAGTTCTTC.